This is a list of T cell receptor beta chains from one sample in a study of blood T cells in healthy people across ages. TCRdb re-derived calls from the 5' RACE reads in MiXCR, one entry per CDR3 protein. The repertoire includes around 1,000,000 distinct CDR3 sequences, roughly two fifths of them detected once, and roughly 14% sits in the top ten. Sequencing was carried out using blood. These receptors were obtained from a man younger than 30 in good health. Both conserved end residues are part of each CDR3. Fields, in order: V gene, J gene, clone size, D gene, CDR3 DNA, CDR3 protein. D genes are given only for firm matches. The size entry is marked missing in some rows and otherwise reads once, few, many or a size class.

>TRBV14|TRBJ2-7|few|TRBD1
TGTGCCAGCAGCCGACTCGGACAGGGGGACTCCTACGAGCAGTACTTC
CASSRLGQGDSYEQYF
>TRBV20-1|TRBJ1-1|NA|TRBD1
TGCAGTGCTAGGTTGTCAGGGGGCGAAGCTTTCTTT
CSARLSGGEAFF
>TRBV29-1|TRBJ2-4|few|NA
TGCAGCGTTGAAGTCTCGGGTTTCCTAGCCAAAAACATTCAGTACTTC
CSVEVSGFLAKNIQYF
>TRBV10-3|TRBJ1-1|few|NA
TGTGCCACGGCAGGGAACACTGAAGCTTTCTTT
CATAGNTEAFF
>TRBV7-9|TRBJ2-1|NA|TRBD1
TGTGCCAGCAGCTCCGGACAGGGGGCGTACTACAATGAGCAGTTCTTC
CASSSGQGAYYNEQFF
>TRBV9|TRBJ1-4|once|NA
TGTGCCAGCAGCGTCTCGGCGTCTGCAACTAATGAAAAACTGTTTTTT
CASSVSASATNEKLFF
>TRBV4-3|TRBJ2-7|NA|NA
TGCGCCAGCAGCCAAGATTATGGAGAGGGGGAGCAGTACTTC
CASSQDYGEGEQYF
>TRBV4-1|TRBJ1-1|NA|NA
TGCGCCAGCAGCCATCAGCAGGCCCCCATGAACACTGAAGCTTTCTTT
CASSHQQAPMNTEAFF
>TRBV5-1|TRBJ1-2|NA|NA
TGCGCCAGCAGCTTGGTCGCGGGTCAGTCGTATGGCTACACCTTC
CASSLVAGQSYGYTF
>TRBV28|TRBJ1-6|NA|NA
TGTGCCAGCAGTTTATTAACCTTTAATTCACCCCTCCACTTT
CASSLLTFNSPLHF
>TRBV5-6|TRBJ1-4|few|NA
TGTGCCAGCAGCTTGGCTGAGGGGGAAAAACTGTTTTTT
CASSLAEGEKLFF
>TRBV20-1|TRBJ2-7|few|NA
TGCAGTGCTAGAGATGGGGGGTCCACCTCCTACGAGCAGTACTTC
CSARDGGSTSYEQYF
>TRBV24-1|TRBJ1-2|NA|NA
TGTGCCACCAGTAATGGAGGGGGCTACACCTTC
CATSNGGGYTF
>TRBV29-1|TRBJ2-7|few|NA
TGCAGCGTTCTGTGGGGAAGCCACGAGCAGTACTTC
CSVLWGSHEQYF
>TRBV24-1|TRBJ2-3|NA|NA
TGTGCCACCAGTTCGAGTGGCCTGCGCACAGATACGCAGTATTTT
CATSSSGLRTDTQYF
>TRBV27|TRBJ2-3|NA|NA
TGTGCCAGCAGTTTATTGCCCCCGAGGATAGAAAATACGCAGTATTTT
CASSLLPPRIENTQYF
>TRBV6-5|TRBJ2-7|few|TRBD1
TGTGCCAGCAGTCTAGGGACAGCTCCCCAAGATGAGCAGTACTTC
CASSLGTAPQDEQYF
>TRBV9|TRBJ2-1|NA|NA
TGTGCCAGCAGCGTAGGTGAGGGAGGCGAGCAGTTCTTC
CASSVGEGGEQFF
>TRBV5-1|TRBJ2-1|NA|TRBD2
TGCGCCAGCGGCTTGTCGCTAGCGGGGGGATGGAATGAGCAGTTCTTC
CASGLSLAGGWNEQFF
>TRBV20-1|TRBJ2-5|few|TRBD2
TGCAGTGCTAGAGGACCGGGTCTAGCGGGGATAGAGACCCAGTACTTC
CSARGPGLAGIETQYF
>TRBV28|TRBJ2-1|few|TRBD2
TGTGCCAGCAGTTTAATAGCGGGGTTCTCCTACAATGAGCAGTTCTTC
CASSLIAGFSYNEQFF
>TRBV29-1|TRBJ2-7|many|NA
TGCAGCGTTGTGATCAGGACCGGGGGCGAGCAGTACTTC
CSVVIRTGGEQYF
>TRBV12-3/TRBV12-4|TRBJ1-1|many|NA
TGTGCCAGCAGTTCCTCCGTTAACACTGAAGCTTTCTTT
CASSSSVNTEAFF
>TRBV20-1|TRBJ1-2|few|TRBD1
TGCAGTTCTAAAACAGGGGGCAAGTATGGCTACACCTTC
CSSKTGGKYGYTF
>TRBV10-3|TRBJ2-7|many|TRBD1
TGTGCCATCAGCCGGGACAGGCAGTCCTACGAGCAGTACTTC
CAISRDRQSYEQYF
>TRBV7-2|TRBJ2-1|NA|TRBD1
TGTGCCAGCAGCTTAGCCGGGACAGGGGCCTACAATGAGCAGTTCTTC
CASSLAGTGAYNEQFF
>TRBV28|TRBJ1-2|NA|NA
TGTGCCAGCAGTTTATCGAATAACTATGGCTACACCTTC
CASSLSNNYGYTF
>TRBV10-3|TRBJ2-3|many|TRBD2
TGTGCCATCAGCGAATTTAGCGGGGAAAGCACAGATACGCAGTATTTT
CAISEFSGESTDTQYF
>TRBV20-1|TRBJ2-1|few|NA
TGCAGTGCCCCTCGACAAGCCCCCTACAATGAGCAGTTCTTC
CSAPRQAPYNEQFF
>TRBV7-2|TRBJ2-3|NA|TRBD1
TGTGCCAGCAGCTCTAGACAGGGGTGGCCTTCAGATACGCAGTATTTT
CASSSRQGWPSDTQYF
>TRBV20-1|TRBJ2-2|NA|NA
TGCAGTGCTACTCCCGGGACGGAGAACACCGGGGAGCTGTTTTTT
CSATPGTENTGELFF
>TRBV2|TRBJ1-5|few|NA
TGTGCCAGCAACCAACAGATGAGCAATCAGCCCCAGCATTTT
CASNQQMSNQPQHF
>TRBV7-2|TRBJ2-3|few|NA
TGTGCCAGCAGCCTAAGACAGATAGATACGCAGTATTTT
CASSLRQIDTQYF
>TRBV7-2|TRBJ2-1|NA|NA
TGTGCCAGCAGCTTAGACGCAAACGATGAGCAGTTCTTC
CASSLDANDEQFF
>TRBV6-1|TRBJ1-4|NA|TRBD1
TGTGCCAGCAGTGAGGGGACAGGTCCTGAAAAACTGTTTTTT
CASSEGTGPEKLFF
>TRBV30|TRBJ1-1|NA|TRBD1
TGTGCCTGGAGTGGGGGGGGAGACAGGGCAGCTTTCTTT
CAWSGGGDRAAFF
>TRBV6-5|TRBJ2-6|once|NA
TGTGCCAGCGGTCAATACATGGACTCTGGGGCCAACGTCCTGACTTTC
CASGQYMDSGANVLTF
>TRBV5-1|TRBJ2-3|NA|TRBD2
TGCGCCAGCAGCCCAAGTGGGGCGGGGGAAGATACGCAGTATTTT
CASSPSGAGEDTQYF
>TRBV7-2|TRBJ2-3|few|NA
TGTGCCAGCAGCTTAGCGGGGCAAATAGATACGCAGTATTTT
CASSLAGQIDTQYF
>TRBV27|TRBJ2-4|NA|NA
NA
CASSFLAGGRETQYF
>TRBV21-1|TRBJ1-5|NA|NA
TGTGCCAGCAGCACCTACAGGGCCCAGCCCCAGCATTTT
CASSTYRAQPQHF
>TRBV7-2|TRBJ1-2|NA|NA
TGTGCCAGCAGCTTAGTGCTCGGGACACGCCTAACCTATGGCTACACCTTC
CASSLVLGTRLTYGYTF
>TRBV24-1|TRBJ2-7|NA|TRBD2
TGTGCCACCAGTGACAATACGGGACTACCTCTTGTCAATGAGCAGTACTTC
CATSDNTGLPLVNEQYF
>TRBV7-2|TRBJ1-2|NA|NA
TGTGCCAGCAGCTACAGGACAGAAAACTATGGCTACACCTTC
CASSYRTENYGYTF
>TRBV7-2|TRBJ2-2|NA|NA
TGTGCCAGCAGCTTAGGGTGGGTCACCGGGGAGCTGTTTTTT
CASSLGWVTGELFF
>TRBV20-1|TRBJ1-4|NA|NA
TGCAGTGCTAGAGATATACAGGGTGCAGGAAAACTGTTTTTT
CSARDIQGAGKLFF
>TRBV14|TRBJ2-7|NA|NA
TGTGCCAGCAGCCAAGTCGATGTGGGGGCCCAGTACTTC
CASSQVDVGAQYF
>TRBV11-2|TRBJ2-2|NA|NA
TGTGCCAGCAGCTTAGGTGTGATGGCGAACACCGGGGAGCTGTTTTTT
CASSLGVMANTGELFF
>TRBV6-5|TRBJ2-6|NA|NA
TGTGCCAGTACAGGGTTTAGCTCTGGGGCCAACGTCCTGACTTTC
CASTGFSSGANVLTF
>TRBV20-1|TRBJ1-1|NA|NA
TGCAGTGCTAGAGAGACCGGGGTCAGGAACACTGAAGCTTTCTTT
CSARETGVRNTEAFF
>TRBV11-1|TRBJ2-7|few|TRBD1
TGTGCCAGCAGCTCCGACAGGGGGCTCTCCTACGAGCAGTACTTC
CASSSDRGLSYEQYF
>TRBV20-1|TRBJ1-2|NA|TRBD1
TGCAGTGCTAGAGAGACAGGGGTGGGAGGTAACTATGGCTACACCTTC
CSARETGVGGNYGYTF
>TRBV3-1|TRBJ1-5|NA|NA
TGTGCCAGCAGCCAGGTCTGGGAGGGCCCAATCAATCAGCCCCAGCATTTT
CASSQVWEGPINQPQHF
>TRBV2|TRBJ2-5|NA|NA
TGTGTCAGCACCGAAGGAGGGGGGGAGCAGTACTTC
CVSTEGGGEQYF
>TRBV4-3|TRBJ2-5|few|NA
TGCGCCAGCAGCCGGAGACACCAAGAGACCCAGTACTTC
CASSRRHQETQYF
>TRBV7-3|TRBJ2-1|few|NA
TGTGCCAGCAGCCCCTCCTCTTTTGGGGATGAGCAGTTCTTC
CASSPSSFGDEQFF
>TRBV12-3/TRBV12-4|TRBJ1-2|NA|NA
TGTGCCAACAGTGTAGGATCCTATGGCTACACCTTC
CANSVGSYGYTF
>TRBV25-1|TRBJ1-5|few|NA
TGTGCCAGCAGTGCAGGGTTGGAGCCCCAGCATTTT
CASSAGLEPQHF
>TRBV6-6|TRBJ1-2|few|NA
TGTGCCAGCAGTTACCGGGGTGGTTGGAACTATATCTACACCTTC
CASSYRGGWNYIYTF